Below, one T cell receptor beta chain is given with its context. This sample was taken from a study of cytomegalovirus exposure and HLA in healthy donors. PCR involved 60 Vbeta and 13 Jbeta primers. The repertoire was sequenced with immunoSEQ multiplex PCR; TCRdb's copy has only in-frame clones and lacks some. The table has about 98,000 clones, around 67% seen once. In germline, CDR1 is SGHTA, CDR2 FQGNSA. This CDR3 contains 15 residues. After removal of 5 bases from V and 3 bases from J, the junction contained 9 bases not matched to a gene. Sequenced sample: PBMCs. The chain links TRBV7-2 to TRBJ2-7; 8 nucleotides match TRBD2. This sequence originates from a male donor in good health and CMV-seronegative. CDR3 region: CASSRLPGGDYEQYF. The CDR3 bases are TGTGCCAGCAGCCGACTGCCGGGAGGGGACTACGAGCAGTACTTC. The whole variable domain, remainder taken from reference TRBV7-2 and TRBJ2-7, is GAGVSQSPSNKVTEKGKDVELRCDPISGHTALYWYRQSLGQGLEFLIYFQGNSAPDKSGLPSDRFSAERTGGSVSTLTIQRTQQEDSAVYLCASSRLPGGDYEQYFGPGTRLTVT.